This TCR beta chain is drawn from a study of cytomegalovirus exposure and HLA in healthy donors. For this clone: The junction shows a germline mismatch at one end, possibly a read error.

Vbeta (60) and Jbeta (13) primers were used in the PCR. Profiling relied on immunoSEQ multiplex PCR, and the TCRdb table lists in-frame clones only, not all of them. Of about 170,000 clones listed, about 59% are singletons. The sample consisted of PBMCs. The TCR originated in a man aged 40-49 years in good health and CMV-seronegative.

The CDR3 nucleotides are TGTGCCAGCAGCAACGGACAGGGCACCAATCAGCTCCAGCATTTT. This codes for CASSNGQGTNQLQHF. The chain has TRBV7-2 and TRBJ1-5, with 8 bases that match TRBD1. Germline V gene data show CDR1 as SGHTA and CDR2 as FQGNSA. There are 15 residues in the CDR3.